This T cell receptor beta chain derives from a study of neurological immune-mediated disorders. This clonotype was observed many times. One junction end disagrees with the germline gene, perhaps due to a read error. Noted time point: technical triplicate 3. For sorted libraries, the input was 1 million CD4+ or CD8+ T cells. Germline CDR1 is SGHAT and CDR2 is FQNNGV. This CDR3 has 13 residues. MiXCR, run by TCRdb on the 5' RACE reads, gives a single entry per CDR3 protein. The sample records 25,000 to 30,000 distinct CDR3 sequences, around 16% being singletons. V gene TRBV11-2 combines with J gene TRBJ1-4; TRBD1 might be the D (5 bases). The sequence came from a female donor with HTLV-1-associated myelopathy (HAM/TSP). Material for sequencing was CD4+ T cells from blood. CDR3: CASSVERWGDLFF. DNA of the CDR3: TGTGCCAGCAGCGTAGAGCGGTGGGGGGACCTGTTTTTT. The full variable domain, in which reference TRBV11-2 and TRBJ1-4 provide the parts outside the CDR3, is EAGVAQSPRYKIIEKRQSVAFWCNPISGHATLYWYQQILGQGPKLLIQFQNNGVVDDSQLPKDRFSAERLKGVDSTLKIQPAKLEDSAVYLCASSVERWGDLFFGSGTQLSVL.